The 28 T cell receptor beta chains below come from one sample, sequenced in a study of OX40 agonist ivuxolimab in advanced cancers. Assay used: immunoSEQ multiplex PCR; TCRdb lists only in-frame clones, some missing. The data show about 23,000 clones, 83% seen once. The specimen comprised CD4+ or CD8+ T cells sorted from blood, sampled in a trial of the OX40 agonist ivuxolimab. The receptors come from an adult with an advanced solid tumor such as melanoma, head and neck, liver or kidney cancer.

Written as DNA, the CDR3 is TGTGCCAGCAGCGCCAGGGGGGGGAACACTGAAGCTTTCTTT. Its translation: CASSARGGNTEAFF. The gene calls are TRBV9 and TRBJ1-1, with TRBD1 matching over 7 bases. This CDR3 is built from 14 residues. CDR1 SGDLS and CDR2 YYNGEE come from the germline V gene. V was pared by 3 bases and J by 1 base, with 3 bases of the junction left unmatched.

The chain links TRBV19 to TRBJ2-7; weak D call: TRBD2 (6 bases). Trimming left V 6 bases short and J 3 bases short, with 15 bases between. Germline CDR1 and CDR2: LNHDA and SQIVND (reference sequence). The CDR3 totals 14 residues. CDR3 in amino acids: CASSPGLDYYEQYF. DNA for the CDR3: TGTGCCAGTAGCCCGGGACTGGATTACTACGAGCAGTACTTC.

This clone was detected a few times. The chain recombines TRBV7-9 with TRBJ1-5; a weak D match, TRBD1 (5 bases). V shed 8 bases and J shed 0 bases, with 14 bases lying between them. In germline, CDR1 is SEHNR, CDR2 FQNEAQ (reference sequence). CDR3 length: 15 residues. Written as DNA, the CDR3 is TGTGCCAGCGGGGGGAGTTCCTATAGCAATCAGCCCCAGCATTTT. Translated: CASGGSSYSNQPQHF.

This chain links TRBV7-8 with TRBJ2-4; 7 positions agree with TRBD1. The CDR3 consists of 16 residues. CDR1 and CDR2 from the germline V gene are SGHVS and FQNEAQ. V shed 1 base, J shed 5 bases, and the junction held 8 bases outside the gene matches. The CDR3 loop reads CASSLERGQGQNIQYF. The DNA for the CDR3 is TGTGCCAGCAGCTTAGAGAGGGGGCAGGGCCAAAACATTCAGTACTTC.

The CDR3 bases are TGTGCCAGCAGCGTAGTCTCGGGGGGGCCTTGGGATGAGCAGTTCTTC. This translates into CASSVVSGGPWDEQFF. This rearrangement joins TRBV9 to TRBJ2-1; TRBD2 agrees at 8 bases. V lost 0 bases to trimming and J lost 8 bases; unmatched junction nucleotides: 10. From germline, CDR1 is SGDLS and CDR2 YYNGEE. CDR3 length: 16 residues. Complete variable domain (other parts from reference TRBV9 and TRBJ2-1): DSGVTQTPKHLITATGQRVTLRCSPRSGDLSVYWYQQSLDQGLQFLIQYYNGEERAKGNILERFSAQQFPDLHSELNLSSLELGDSALYFCASSVVSGGPWDEQFFGPGTRLTVL.

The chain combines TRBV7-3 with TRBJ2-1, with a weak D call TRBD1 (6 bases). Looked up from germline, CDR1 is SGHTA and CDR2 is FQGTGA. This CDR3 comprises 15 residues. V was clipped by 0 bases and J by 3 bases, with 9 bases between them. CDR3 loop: CASSLTGGLYNEQFF. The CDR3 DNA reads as TGTGCCAGCAGCTTAACTGGGGGCCTCTACAATGAGCAGTTCTTC.

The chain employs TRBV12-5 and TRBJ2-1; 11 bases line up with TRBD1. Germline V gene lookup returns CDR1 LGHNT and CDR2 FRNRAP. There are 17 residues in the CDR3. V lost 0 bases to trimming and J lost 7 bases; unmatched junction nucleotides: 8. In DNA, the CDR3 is TGTGCTAGTGGTTTGGTAAAAGGACAGGGGGCGCCTAATGAGCAGTTCTTC. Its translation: CASGLVKGQGAPNEQFF.

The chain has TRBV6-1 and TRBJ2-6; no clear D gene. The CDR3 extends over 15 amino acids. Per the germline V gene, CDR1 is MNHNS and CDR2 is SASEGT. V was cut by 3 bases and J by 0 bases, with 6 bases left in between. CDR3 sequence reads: CASSDGRSGANVLTF. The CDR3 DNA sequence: TGTGCCAGCAGTGATGGCCGCTCTGGGGCCAACGTCCTGACTTTC.

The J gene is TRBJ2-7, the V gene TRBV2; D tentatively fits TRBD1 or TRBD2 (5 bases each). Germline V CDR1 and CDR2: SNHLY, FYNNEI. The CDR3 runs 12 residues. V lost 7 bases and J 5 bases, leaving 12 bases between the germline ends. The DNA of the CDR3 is TGTGCCAGCATAGGTGGGGGAGACGAGCAGTACTTC. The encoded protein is CASIGGGDEQYF.

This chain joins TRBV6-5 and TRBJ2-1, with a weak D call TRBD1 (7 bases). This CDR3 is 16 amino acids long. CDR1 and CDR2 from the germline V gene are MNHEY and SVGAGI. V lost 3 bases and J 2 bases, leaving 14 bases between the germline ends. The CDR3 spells CASSYYRGLAYNEQFF. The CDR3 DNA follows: TGTGCCAGCAGTTATTACAGGGGACTGGCCTACAATGAGCAGTTCTTC.

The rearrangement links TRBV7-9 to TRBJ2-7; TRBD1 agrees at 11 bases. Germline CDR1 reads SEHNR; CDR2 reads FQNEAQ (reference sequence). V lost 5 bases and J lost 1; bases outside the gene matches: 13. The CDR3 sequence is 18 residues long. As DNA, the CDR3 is TGTGCCAGCAGCCCCCCCATAGCGAGGGACAGGGGGTCCTACGAGCAGTACTTC. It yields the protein CASSPPIARDRGSYEQYF.

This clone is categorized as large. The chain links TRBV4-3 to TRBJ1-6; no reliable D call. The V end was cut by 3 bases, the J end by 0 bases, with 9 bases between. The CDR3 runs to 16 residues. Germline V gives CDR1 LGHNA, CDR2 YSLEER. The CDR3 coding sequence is TGCGCCAGCAGCCAGGATTGGAGCTCCTATAATTCACCCCTCCACTTT. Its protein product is CASSQDWSSYNSPLHF.

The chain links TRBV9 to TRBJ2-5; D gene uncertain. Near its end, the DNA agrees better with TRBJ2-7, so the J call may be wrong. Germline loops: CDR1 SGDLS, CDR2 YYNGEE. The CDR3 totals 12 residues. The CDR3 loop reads CASSSSSYEQYF. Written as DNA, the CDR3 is TGTGCCAGCAGTTCTAGCTCCTACGAGCAGTACTTC.

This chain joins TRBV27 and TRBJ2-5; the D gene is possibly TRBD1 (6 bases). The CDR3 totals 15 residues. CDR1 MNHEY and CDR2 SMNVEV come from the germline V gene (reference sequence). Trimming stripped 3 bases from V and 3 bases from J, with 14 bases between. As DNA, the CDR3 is TGTGCCAGCAGTTTGATAGGGGGTATTGAAGAGACCCAGTACTTC. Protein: CASSLIGGIEETQYF.

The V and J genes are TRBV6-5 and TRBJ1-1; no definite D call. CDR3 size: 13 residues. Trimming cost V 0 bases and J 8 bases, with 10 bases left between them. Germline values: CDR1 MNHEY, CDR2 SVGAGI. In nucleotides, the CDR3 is TGTGCCAGCAGTTACTCGAGGCGGCCAGAAGCTTTCTTT. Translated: CASSYSRRPEAFF.

The CDR3 is CASSGGAFF. The CDR3 bases are TGTGCCAGCAGTGGCGGAGCTTTCTTT. This chain connects TRBV6-1 to TRBJ1-1, with unresolved D. The length of the CDR3 is 9 residues. Trimming stripped 4 bases from V and 10 bases from J, with 4 bases between. The germline CDR1 and CDR2 sequences are MNHNS and SASEGT.

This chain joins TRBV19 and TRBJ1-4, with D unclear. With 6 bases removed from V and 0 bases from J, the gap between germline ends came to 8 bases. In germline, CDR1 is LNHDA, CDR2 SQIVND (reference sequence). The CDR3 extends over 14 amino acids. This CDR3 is CASRGIATNEKLFF. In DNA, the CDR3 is TGTGCCAGTAGGGGCATTGCAACTAATGAAAAACTGTTTTTT.

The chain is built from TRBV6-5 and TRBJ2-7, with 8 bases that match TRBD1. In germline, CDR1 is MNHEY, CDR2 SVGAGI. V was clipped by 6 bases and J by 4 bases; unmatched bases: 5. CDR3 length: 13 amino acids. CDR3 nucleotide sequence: TGTGCCAGCAGCTCGGACAGGGCTTACGAGCAGTACTTC. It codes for CASSSDRAYEQYF.

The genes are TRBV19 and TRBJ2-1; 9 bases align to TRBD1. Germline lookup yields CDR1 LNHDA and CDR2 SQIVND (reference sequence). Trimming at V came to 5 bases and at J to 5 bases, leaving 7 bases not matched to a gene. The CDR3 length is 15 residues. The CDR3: CASSLPGQGNNEQFF. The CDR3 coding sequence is TGTGCCAGTAGTCTACCGGGACAGGGTAACAATGAGCAGTTCTTC.

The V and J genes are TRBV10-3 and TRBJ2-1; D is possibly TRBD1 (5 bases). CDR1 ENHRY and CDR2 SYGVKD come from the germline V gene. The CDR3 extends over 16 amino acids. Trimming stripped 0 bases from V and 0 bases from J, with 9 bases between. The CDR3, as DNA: TGTGCCATCAGTGAGTCGGGGCGGAGCTCCTACAATGAGCAGTTCTTC. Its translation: CAISESGRSSYNEQFF.

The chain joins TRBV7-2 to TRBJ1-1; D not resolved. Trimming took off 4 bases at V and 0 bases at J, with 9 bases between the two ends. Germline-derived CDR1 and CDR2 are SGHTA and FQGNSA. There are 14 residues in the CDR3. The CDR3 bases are TGTGCCAGCAGCTGGAGTTTTGTGAACACTGAAGCTTTCTTT. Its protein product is CASSWSFVNTEAFF.

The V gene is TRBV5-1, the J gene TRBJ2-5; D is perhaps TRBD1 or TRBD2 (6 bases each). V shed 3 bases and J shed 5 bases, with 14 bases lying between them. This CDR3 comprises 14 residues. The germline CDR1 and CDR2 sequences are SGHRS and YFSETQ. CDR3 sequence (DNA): TGCGCCAGCAGCTCGGAGGGGGGCAGGGAGACCCAGTACTTC. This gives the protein CASSSEGGRETQYF.

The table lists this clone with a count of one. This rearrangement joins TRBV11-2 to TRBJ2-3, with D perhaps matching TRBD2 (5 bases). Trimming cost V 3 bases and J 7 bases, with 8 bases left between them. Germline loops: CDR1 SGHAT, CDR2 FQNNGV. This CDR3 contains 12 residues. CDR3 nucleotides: TGTGCCAGCAGCTTCCGGGGTCATACGCAGTATTTT. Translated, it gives CASSFRGHTQYF.

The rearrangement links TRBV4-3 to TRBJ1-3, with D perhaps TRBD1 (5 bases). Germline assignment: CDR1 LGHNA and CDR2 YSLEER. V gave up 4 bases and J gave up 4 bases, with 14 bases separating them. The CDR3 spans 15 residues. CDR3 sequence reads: CASSPGNLEGNTIYF. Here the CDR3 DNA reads TGCGCCAGCAGCCCAGGGAATCTCGAGGGAAACACCATATATTTT.

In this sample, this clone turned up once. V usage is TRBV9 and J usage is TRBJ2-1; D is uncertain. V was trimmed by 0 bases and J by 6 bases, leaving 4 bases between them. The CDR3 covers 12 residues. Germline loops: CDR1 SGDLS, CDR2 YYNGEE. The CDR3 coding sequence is TGTGCCAGCAGCGTAGGCCTCAATGAGCAGTTCTTC. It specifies CASSVGLNEQFF.

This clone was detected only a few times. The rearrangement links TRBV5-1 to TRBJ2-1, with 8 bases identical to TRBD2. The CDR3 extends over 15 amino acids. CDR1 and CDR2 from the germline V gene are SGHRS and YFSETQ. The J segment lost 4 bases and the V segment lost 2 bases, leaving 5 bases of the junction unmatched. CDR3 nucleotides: TGCGCCAGCAGCTTTAGCGGGGCTACTTACAATGAGCAGTTCTTC. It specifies CASSFSGATYNEQFF. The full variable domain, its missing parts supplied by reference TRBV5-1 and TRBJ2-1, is KAGVTQTPRYLIKTRGQQVTLSCSPISGHRSVSWYQQTPGQGLQFLFEYFSETQRNKGNFPGRFSGRQFSNSRSEMNVSTLELGDSALYLCASSFSGATYNEQFFGPGTRLTVL.

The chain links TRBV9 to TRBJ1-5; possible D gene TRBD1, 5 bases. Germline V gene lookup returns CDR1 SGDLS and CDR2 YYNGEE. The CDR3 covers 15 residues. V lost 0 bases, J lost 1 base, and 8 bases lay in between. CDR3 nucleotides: TGTGCCAGCAGCGTAGCGGGGGTGAGCAATCAGCCCCAGCATTTT. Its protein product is CASSVAGVSNQPQHF.

CDR3 sequence (DNA): TGTGCCAGCAGCCCGGACCGTGAAGCTTTCTTT. Protein: CASSPDREAFF. This rearrangement joins TRBV5-5 to TRBJ1-1; D remains unclear. The V gene's germline CDR1 is SGHKS and CDR2 YYEKEE (reference sequence). The CDR3 is made up of 11 amino acids. V lost 4 bases to trimming and J lost 7 bases, with 8 bases between them. Together with reference TRBV5-5 and TRBJ1-1, the CDR3 gives the full variable domain: DAGVTQSPTHLIKTRGQQVTLRCSPISGHKSVSWYQQVLGQGPQFIFQYYEKEERGRGNFPDRFSARQFPNYSSELNVNALLLGDSALYLCASSPDREAFFGQGTRLTVV.